Shown below are 24 T cell receptor beta chains from a single sample sequenced in a study of cytomegalovirus exposure and HLA in healthy donors. The assay was immunoSEQ multiplex PCR, and TCRdb's table has in-frame clones only and misses some. The profile shows some 150,000 clones, approximately 90% of them singletons. The sample was PBMCs. These receptors were taken from a man younger than 35 in good health and CMV-seronegative.

V usage is TRBV25-1 and J usage is TRBJ2-1; D uncertain. This CDR3 is built from 15 residues. Germline CDR1 MGHDK, CDR2 SYGVNS. V was trimmed by 2 bases and J by 0 bases, leaving 8 bases between them. The CDR3 bases are TGTGCCAGCAGTGAAGGAGCGATCTCCTACAATGAGCAGTTCTTC. Protein product: CASSEGAISYNEQFF.

This sequence joins TRBV5-1 and TRBJ1-3; 7 bases align to TRBD1. V shed 2 bases, J shed 0 bases, and the junction held 5 bases outside the gene matches. This CDR3 is built from 16 residues. CDR1 is SGHRS and CDR2 is YFSETQ in the germline V gene. CDR3 protein: CASSFLGQASGNTIYF. The CDR3 DNA sequence: TGCGCCAGCAGCTTCCTCGGACAGGCCTCTGGAAACACCATATATTTT. The full variable domain, with the rest looked up from reference TRBV5-1 and TRBJ1-3, is KAGVTQTPRYLIKTRGQQVTLSCSPISGHRSVSWYQQTPGQGLQFLFEYFSETQRNKGNFPGRFSGRQFSNSRSEMNVSTLELGDSALYLCASSFLGQASGNTIYFGEGSWLTVV.

V usage is TRBV5-1 and J usage is TRBJ2-7; 9 nucleotides align to TRBD1. Unmatched junction bases numbered 6, after V lost 0 bases and J lost 5 bases. CDR3 length: 15 residues. Looked up from germline, CDR1 is SGHRS and CDR2 is YFSETQ. CDR3 in DNA: TGCGCCAGCAGCTTGGAAGGACAGGGGATCGACGAGCAGTACTTC. It yields the protein CASSLEGQGIDEQYF.

The V call is TRBV11-3, the J call TRBJ1-2, with no clear D. Trimming left V 0 bases short and J 1 base short, with 9 bases between. The CDR3 runs 15 residues. Germline V lookup: CDR1 SGHNT, CDR2 YENEEA. The CDR3 region is CASSLELDFNYGYTF. CDR3 DNA sequence: TGTGCCAGCAGCTTAGAGTTGGACTTTAACTATGGCTACACCTTC.

The J gene is TRBJ2-1, the V gene TRBV28; a weak D match, TRBD2 (6 bases). The CDR3 sequence is 16 residues long. Germline V lookup: CDR1 MDHEN, CDR2 SYDVKM. With 2 bases removed from V and 0 bases from J, the gap between germline ends came to 11 bases. The DNA for the CDR3 is TGTGCCAGCAGTTTACTCGGGGGAACCTCCTACAATGAGCAGTTCTTC. Its protein is CASSLLGGTSYNEQFF.

The genes are TRBV28 and TRBJ2-5; perhaps TRBD1 as D (6 bases). The germline V gene encodes CDR1 MDHEN and CDR2 SYDVKM. The CDR3 covers 15 residues. V lost 6 bases and J lost 0, with 14 bases in between. CDR3: CASSTAGVYQETQYF. Here the CDR3 DNA reads TGTGCCAGCAGCACAGCAGGGGTGTACCAAGAGACCCAGTACTTC.

V is TRBV4-3 and J is TRBJ2-5; 12 bases align to TRBD2. CDR1 is LGHNA and CDR2 is YSLEER in the germline V gene. The length of the CDR3 is 17 residues. V lost 2 bases, J lost 4 bases, and 8 bases stayed unmatched. In DNA form, the CDR3 reads TGCGCCAGCAGCCAAACTCACGCTAGCGGGAGGGCAGAGACCCAGTACTTC. It translates to CASSQTHASGRAETQYF.

This clone was detected once. Relative to the germline gene, one junction end is altered; a read error may explain this. The chain has TRBV28 and TRBJ2-7, with D possibly matching TRBD2 (8 bases). Germline V gene data show CDR1 as MDHEN and CDR2 as SYDVKM. The CDR3 has 15 amino acids. CDR3 sequence (DNA): TGTGCCAGCAGTGGAGGGGGCGGGAGGCCTGAGTCACTTCTCTTC. Amino acid sequence: CASSGGGGRPESLLF. The complete variable domain, with remaining parts taken from reference TRBV28 and TRBJ2-7, reads DVKVTQSSRYLVKRTGEKVFLECVQDMDHENMFWYRQDPGLGLRLIYFSYDVKMKEKGDIPEGYSVSREKKERFSLILESASTNQTSMYLCASSGGGGRPESLLFGPGTRLTVT.

The rearrangement uses TRBV27 and TRBJ2-5; 7 nucleotides line up with TRBD2. V shed 8 bases, J shed 5 bases, and the junction held 8 bases outside the gene matches. Germline loops: CDR1 MNHEY, CDR2 SMNVEV (reference sequence). The CDR3 is 13 amino acids. CDR3 sequence reads: CASGRGRAETQYF. In DNA form, the CDR3 reads TGTGCCAGCGGCAGAGGGAGGGCGGAGACCCAGTACTTC.

This clone was counted a single time. This chain links TRBV29-1 with TRBJ2-5, with 7 bases aligning to TRBD1. Germline CDR1 is SQVTM and CDR2 is ANQGSEA. The trim removed 2 bases at V and 6 bases at J, leaving 3 bases unmatched. CDR3 length: 12 amino acids. CDR3 in DNA: TGCAGCGTTGAACCAGGGGGTCAGACCCAGTACTTC. Its translation is CSVEPGGQTQYF.

The chain recombines TRBV6-1 with TRBJ2-7; D is uncertain. Germline-derived CDR1 and CDR2 are MNHNS and SASEGT. Trimming left V 7 bases short and J 0 bases short, with 13 bases between. The CDR3 is 14 residues long. The CDR3 loop is CASKDDTSSYEQYF. For the CDR3, the DNA is TGTGCCAGCAAAGACGACACCTCCTCCTACGAGCAGTACTTC.

The V and J genes are TRBV5-6 and TRBJ1-1; 9 bases agree with TRBD1. The germline gives CDR1 SGHDT, CDR2 YYEEEE. The CDR3 is made up of 15 amino acids. After removal of 4 bases from V and 5 bases from J, the junction contained 9 bases not matched to a gene. The CDR3 DNA reads as TGTGCCAGCAGCCCGCCGGACAGGGGCCGAACTGAAGCTTTCTTT. Its protein product is CASSPPDRGRTEAFF.

The rearrangement links TRBV19 to TRBJ1-4; a possible D gene is TRBD1 (6 bases). Germline loops: CDR1 LNHDA, CDR2 SQIVND (reference sequence). This CDR3 contains 15 residues. V shed 3 bases and J shed 2 bases, with 10 bases lying between them. Here the CDR3 reads CASSMIGGTNEKLFF. CDR3 nucleotides: TGTGCCAGTAGTATGATAGGGGGTACTAATGAAAAACTGTTTTTT.

This chain connects TRBV6-7 to TRBJ2-5; a weak D match, TRBD1 (6 bases). TRBV6-7 is identified as an open reading frame with a role that is uncertain. Deletions cut 8 bases from V and 2 bases from J, with 12 bases between. The length of the CDR3 is 13 residues. The CDR3 loop is CASPPRGQETQYF. CDR3 DNA sequence: TGTGCCAGCCCACCTAGGGGGCAAGAGACCCAGTACTTC.

V and J are TRBV18 and TRBJ2-1, with 10 bases matching TRBD2. This CDR3 spans 17 amino acids. The V and J ends lost 3 bases and 6 bases, in that order; junction bases with no gene match: 11. CDR1 KGHSH and CDR2 LQKENI come from the germline V gene. CDR3 region: CASSPGLAGAIRNEQFF. Written as DNA, the CDR3 is TGTGCCAGCTCACCGGGGCTAGCGGGGGCTATCCGCAATGAGCAGTTCTTC.

The chain joins TRBV6-6 to TRBJ1-2; 9 bases fit TRBD1. The V and J ends lost 10 bases and 5 bases, in that order; junction bases with no gene match: 2. This CDR3 has 11 residues. Germline values: CDR1 MNHNY, CDR2 SVGAGI (reference sequence). The CDR3 DNA sequence: TGTGCCACACAGGGGGCATATGGCTACACCTTC. Its translation is CATQGAYGYTF.

The rearrangement links TRBV4-1 to TRBJ1-1; TRBD1 matches at 10 bases. The CDR3 runs to 15 residues. The V and J ends lost 3 bases and 5 bases, in that order; junction bases with no gene match: 6. Germline CDR1 is MGHRA and CDR2 is YSYEKL. Here the CDR3 DNA reads TGCGCCAGCAGCCAGCAGACAGGGGGCGGAACTGAAGCTTTCTTT. Translating it yields CASSQQTGGGTEAFF.

The J gene is TRBJ2-7, the V gene TRBV19, with 9 bases lining up with TRBD1. CDR1 and CDR2 (germline): LNHDA, SQIVND (reference sequence). Germline trimming cut 7 bases from V and 5 bases from J; bases unmatched to any gene: 15. The length of the CDR3 is 16 residues. CDR3 DNA: TGTGCCAGTAAACAAGAAGGACAGGGGAACAGACACGAGCAGTACTTC. Its translation: CASKQEGQGNRHEQYF.

This clone was seen only once. CDR3 in amino acids: CASSPEQGFGEKLFF. CDR3 nucleotide sequence: TGTGCCAGCAGCCCGGAACAGGGGTTTGGGGAAAAACTGTTTTTT. The chain employs TRBV7-2 and TRBJ1-4; 7 positions agree with TRBD1. Unmatched junction bases numbered 11, after V lost 5 bases and J lost 8 bases. Germline V gives CDR1 SGHTA, CDR2 FQGNSA. The CDR3 is 15 residues long.

This clone was seen only once. The chain carries TRBV13 and TRBJ2-3, with D possibly matching TRBD2 (6 bases). From germline, CDR1 is PRHDT and CDR2 FYEKMQ (reference sequence). Trimming removed 2 bases at V and 0 bases at J, with 12 bases between. This CDR3 has 16 amino acids. This CDR3 is CASSLRRGTSTDTQYF. The CDR3, as DNA: TGTGCCAGCAGCTTACGGCGTGGGACTAGCACAGATACGCAGTATTTT.

V gene TRBV7-6 combines with J gene TRBJ2-3, with 11 bases aligning to TRBD1. Trimming took 4 bases from V and 5 from J; bases not matched to a gene: 8. The CDR3 is made up of 16 amino acids. The germline V gene has CDR1 SGHVS and CDR2 FNYEAQ. The CDR3 sequence is CASSSLGTGGGDTQYF. Here the CDR3 DNA reads TGTGCCAGCAGCTCCTTAGGGACAGGGGGTGGAGATACGCAGTATTTT.

This clone has a single count. V gene TRBV7-2 combines with J gene TRBJ2-7; tentative D call: TRBD2 (5 bases). Trimming took off 5 bases at V and 3 bases at J, with 17 bases between the two ends. CDR1 SGHTA and CDR2 FQGNSA come from the germline V gene. The CDR3 is 15 residues long. Here the CDR3 DNA reads TGTGCCAGCAGCCCCCACGCCGACGGGGTCTACGAGCAGTACGTC. Its translation is CASSPHADGVYEQYV.

The V gene is TRBV10-3, the J gene TRBJ2-7, with a possible D match to TRBD1 (5 bases). CDR3 length: 11 amino acids. Trimming left V 5 bases short and J 4 bases short, with 6 bases between. The germline V gene has CDR1 ENHRY and CDR2 SYGVKD. DNA of the CDR3: TGTGCCATCAGTTCAGGGTACGAGCAGTACTTC. This codes for CAISSGYEQYF.

This chain connects TRBV7-6 to TRBJ2-5; the D gene is possibly TRBD2 (6 bases). The CDR3 consists of 15 residues. V lost 1 base to trimming and J lost 4 bases, with 13 bases between them. Per germline, CDR1 SGHVS and CDR2 FNYEAQ. The CDR3 loop reads CASSLGSGGIETQYF. DNA for the CDR3: TGTGCCAGCAGCTTAGGGTCCGGAGGGATAGAGACCCAGTACTTC.